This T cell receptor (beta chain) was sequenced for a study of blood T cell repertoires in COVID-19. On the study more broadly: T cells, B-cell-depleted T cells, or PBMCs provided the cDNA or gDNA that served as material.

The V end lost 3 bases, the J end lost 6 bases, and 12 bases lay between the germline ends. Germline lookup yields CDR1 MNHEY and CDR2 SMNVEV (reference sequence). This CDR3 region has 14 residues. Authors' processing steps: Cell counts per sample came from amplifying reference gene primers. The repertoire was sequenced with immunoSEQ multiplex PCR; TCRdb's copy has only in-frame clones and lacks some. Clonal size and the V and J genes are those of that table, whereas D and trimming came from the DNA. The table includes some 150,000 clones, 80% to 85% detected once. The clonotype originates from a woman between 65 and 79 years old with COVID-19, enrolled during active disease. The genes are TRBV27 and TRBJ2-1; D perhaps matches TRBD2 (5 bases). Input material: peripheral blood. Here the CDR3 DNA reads TGTGCCAGCAGTTTTAGGACGGGGTTCAATGAGCAGTTCTTC. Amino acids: CASSFRTGFNEQFF.